These T cell receptor beta chains were read from a single sample in a study of blood T cell repertoires in COVID-19. The protocol was immunoSEQ multiplex PCR, while the TCRdb copy is restricted to in-frame clones and leaves out a portion. The sample includes about 320,000 clones, nearly 90% of them seen just once. The sample taken for sequencing was PBMCs or T cells enriched from blood (not recorded which). The receptors shown here come from a woman aged 30 to 39 who had recovered from COVID-19. Each CDR3 is given with its conserved first and last residue. D genes are given only for firm matches. Expanded clones get a size class; other rows say once, few or many, or leave the size out.

CDR3 DNA: TGTGCCAGCAGTTACTCCAACGGAGGGTACAATGAGCAGTTCTTC
CDR3 protein: CASSYSNGGYNEQFF
V gene: TRBV6-5
clone size: NA
J gene: TRBJ2-1
D gene: NA

CDR3 DNA: TGTGCCTGGAGTGTACTCGGGGAGCTGTTTTTT
CDR3 protein: CAWSVLGELFF
V gene: TRBV30
clone size: once
J gene: TRBJ2-2
D gene: NA

CDR3 DNA: TGTGCCAGCAGCTTAGTTGGGTTTGCTAGATACAATGAGCAGTTCTTC
CDR3 protein: CASSLVGFARYNEQFF
V gene: TRBV7-2
clone size: NA
J gene: TRBJ2-1
D gene: NA

CDR3 DNA: TGTGCCAGCACTCTACAGGGACTAGGCACTGAAGCTTTCTTT
CDR3 protein: CASTLQGLGTEAFF
V gene: TRBV2
clone size: NA
J gene: TRBJ1-1
D gene: NA

CDR3 DNA: TGTGCCAGCAGCTTAGCATCAGGCCGGAACACTGAAGCTTTCTTT
CDR3 protein: CASSLASGRNTEAFF
V gene: TRBV7-2
clone size: NA
J gene: TRBJ1-1
D gene: NA

CDR3 DNA: TGCGCCAGCAGCGCGGACAGACGCTCTGGAAACACCATATATTTT
CDR3 protein: CASSADRRSGNTIYF
V gene: TRBV5-1
clone size: NA
J gene: TRBJ1-3
D gene: NA

CDR3 DNA: TGCGCCAGCAGCCAAGGTTGGATCGGGCAGGGCGGCGGCTACACCTTC
CDR3 protein: CASSQGWIGQGGGYTF
V gene: TRBV4-3
clone size: few
J gene: TRBJ1-2
D gene: NA

CDR3 DNA: TGTGCCTGGAGTGTAGGGGGACAGGGGATGGATGGCTACACCTTC
CDR3 protein: CAWSVGGQGMDGYTF
V gene: TRBV30
clone size: NA
J gene: TRBJ1-2
D gene: TRBD1

CDR3 DNA: TGTGCCAGCAGCGCGGTGAAATCTAGCACAGATACGCAGTATTTT
CDR3 protein: CASSAVKSSTDTQYF
V gene: TRBV9
clone size: NA
J gene: TRBJ2-3
D gene: NA

CDR3 DNA: TGCGCCAGCAGCCCCACCGACCGGGTTAGCAATCAGCCCCAGCATTTT
CDR3 protein: CASSPTDRVSNQPQHF
V gene: TRBV4-1
clone size: NA
J gene: TRBJ1-5
D gene: NA

CDR3 DNA: TGTGCCAGCAGCCCCCCCCAGGCCTCCGGGGTGAGCTCTGGAAACACCATATATTTT
CDR3 protein: CASSPPQASGVSSGNTIYF
V gene: TRBV7-8
clone size: NA
J gene: TRBJ1-3
D gene: NA

CDR3 DNA: TGTGCCAGCAGCAGGGATGGACTGCAGAACACTGAAGCTTTCTTT
CDR3 protein: CASSRDGLQNTEAFF
V gene: TRBV7-2
clone size: NA
J gene: TRBJ1-1
D gene: NA

CDR3 DNA: TGTGCCACTCCGAAAGGGACATTGGACAACACTGAAGCTTTCTTT
CDR3 protein: CATPKGTLDNTEAFF
V gene: TRBV6-5
clone size: NA
J gene: TRBJ1-1
D gene: NA

CDR3 DNA: TGTGCCAGCGTCCGGGCGGGGGCCAGACAAGAGACCCAGTACTTC
CDR3 protein: CASVRAGARQETQYF
V gene: TRBV7-9
clone size: NA
J gene: TRBJ2-5
D gene: NA

CDR3 DNA: TGTGCCAGCAGCTTATCGCGGGGGGCGGATGAGCAGTTCTTC
CDR3 protein: CASSLSRGADEQFF
V gene: TRBV11-2
clone size: NA
J gene: TRBJ2-1
D gene: TRBD2

CDR3 DNA: TGTGCCAGCAGCCAAGATGGTACAGTTCCATATGGCTACACCTTC
CDR3 protein: CASSQDGTVPYGYTF
V gene: TRBV4-2
clone size: NA
J gene: TRBJ1-2
D gene: NA

CDR3 DNA: TGTGCCAGTAGGATGACAGGGATCGATGGCTACACCTTC
CDR3 protein: CASRMTGIDGYTF
V gene: TRBV19
clone size: NA
J gene: TRBJ1-2
D gene: TRBD1

CDR3 DNA: TGCGCCAGCAGCTTCGACCCCGGACAGGGCAGGCATGCTTTCTTT
CDR3 protein: CASSFDPGQGRHAFF
V gene: TRBV5-1
clone size: NA
J gene: TRBJ1-1
D gene: TRBD1

CDR3 DNA: TGTGCCAGCAGCCAATTTAGCGGGGGACCCCAAGAGACCCAGTACTTC
CDR3 protein: CASSQFSGGPQETQYF
V gene: TRBV7-2
clone size: NA
J gene: TRBJ2-5
D gene: TRBD2

CDR3 DNA: TGTGCCAGCAGTTCTACCGACAGGGTCTGGGGCTACACCTTC
CDR3 protein: CASSSTDRVWGYTF
V gene: TRBV6-2/TRBV6-3
clone size: NA
J gene: TRBJ1-2
D gene: TRBD1

CDR3 DNA: TGTGCCAGCAGCCAAACAGGGTTTACGAACACTGAAGCTTTCTTT
CDR3 protein: CASSQTGFTNTEAFF
V gene: TRBV7-8
clone size: once
J gene: TRBJ1-1
D gene: NA

CDR3 DNA: TGTGCCAGCAGCTTAGCGCCAACAGGGGTCGGGATGAAAGAAAAACTGTTTTTT
CDR3 protein: CASSLAPTGVGMKEKLFF
V gene: TRBV7-2
clone size: NA
J gene: TRBJ1-4
D gene: TRBD1

CDR3 DNA: TGTGCCAGCAGCTTATTGACAGGGGGCAATGAAAAACTGTTTTTT
CDR3 protein: CASSLLTGGNEKLFF
V gene: TRBV5-6
clone size: NA
J gene: TRBJ1-4
D gene: TRBD1

CDR3 DNA: TGTGCCAGTAGTATGGGAATCGGAACCGAGGGCTACGAGCAGTACTTC
CDR3 protein: CASSMGIGTEGYEQYF
V gene: TRBV19
clone size: NA
J gene: TRBJ2-7
D gene: NA

CDR3 DNA: TGTGCCAGCAGCTTACAGAACACTGAAGCTTTCTTT
CDR3 protein: CASSLQNTEAFF
V gene: TRBV7-9
clone size: NA
J gene: TRBJ1-1
D gene: NA

CDR3 DNA: TGTGCCAGCAGTGAACCAGGGGGCGGCAATCAGCCCCAGCATTTT
CDR3 protein: CASSEPGGGNQPQHF
V gene: TRBV25-1
clone size: few
J gene: TRBJ1-5
D gene: TRBD1

CDR3 DNA: TGTGCCAGCAGTCCCGGGACAGGGACCACCGTCTCTGAGCAGTACTTC
CDR3 protein: CASSPGTGTTVSEQYF
V gene: TRBV7-3
clone size: NA
J gene: TRBJ2-7
D gene: TRBD1

CDR3 DNA: TGTGCCAGTAGTAACCAGGGGAGGGACAATCAGCCCCAGCATTTT
CDR3 protein: CASSNQGRDNQPQHF
V gene: TRBV19
clone size: NA
J gene: TRBJ1-5
D gene: NA

CDR3 DNA: TGCGCCAGCAGCGCCCAGGGTTCGAACACCGGGGAGCTGTTTTTT
CDR3 protein: CASSAQGSNTGELFF
V gene: TRBV5-1
clone size: NA
J gene: TRBJ2-2
D gene: NA

CDR3 DNA: TGTGCCAGCAGCCAAGTTGGCCTGGGGGGTCGCGAGACCCAGTACTTC
CDR3 protein: CASSQVGLGGRETQYF
V gene: TRBV4-2
clone size: NA
J gene: TRBJ2-5
D gene: NA

CDR3 DNA: TGTGCCAGCAGACCGGGACTAGCGATAGAGACCCAGTACTTC
CDR3 protein: CASRPGLAIETQYF
V gene: TRBV6-5
clone size: NA
J gene: TRBJ2-5
D gene: TRBD2

CDR3 DNA: TGCGCCAGCAGCCCGGGGGGAGCAGGCCCATTCCCCGCAACTAATGAAAAACTGTTTTTT
CDR3 protein: CASSPGGAGPFPATNEKLFF
V gene: TRBV4-1
clone size: NA
J gene: TRBJ1-4
D gene: NA

CDR3 DNA: TGTGCCAGTAGGGACAGCGTTTCCTACGAGCAGTACTTC
CDR3 protein: CASRDSVSYEQYF
V gene: TRBV19
clone size: NA
J gene: TRBJ2-7
D gene: NA

CDR3 DNA: TGCAGCGTTTTTCCCCGGTCCTCCTACAATGAGCAGTTCTTC
CDR3 protein: CSVFPRSSYNEQFF
V gene: TRBV29-1
clone size: once
J gene: TRBJ2-1
D gene: NA

CDR3 DNA: TGTGCCAGCAGTGGGGCCCACGGCCAGCCCCAGCATTTT
CDR3 protein: CASSGAHGQPQHF
V gene: TRBV27
clone size: NA
J gene: TRBJ1-5
D gene: NA

CDR3 DNA: TGCAGCGTTAATTTGGCTTCTCGAGCTTTCTTT
CDR3 protein: CSVNLASRAFF
V gene: TRBV29-1
clone size: NA
J gene: TRBJ1-1
D gene: NA

CDR3 DNA: TGTGCCTCCTCGACAGGGGCGGGCGAAAAACTGTTTTTT
CDR3 protein: CASSTGAGEKLFF
V gene: TRBV6-4
clone size: NA
J gene: TRBJ1-4
D gene: TRBD1

CDR3 DNA: TGTGCCAGCAGCTTATCGCGATCCCCGCACACTGAAGCTTTCTTT
CDR3 protein: CASSLSRSPHTEAFF
V gene: TRBV7-2
clone size: NA
J gene: TRBJ1-1
D gene: NA

CDR3 DNA: TGTGCCAGCAGCGTAGAGTTAGGGGCTAACTATGGCTACACCTTC
CDR3 protein: CASSVELGANYGYTF
V gene: TRBV9
clone size: NA
J gene: TRBJ1-2
D gene: NA

CDR3 DNA: TGCGCCAGCAGCCCACTTCCTAGGATAGGCCGTCGGACTGAAGCTTTCTTT
CDR3 protein: CASSPLPRIGRRTEAFF
V gene: TRBV5-1
clone size: NA
J gene: TRBJ1-1
D gene: NA

CDR3 DNA: TGTGCCAGCAGCCAGCAGAGGGTTCGGGGAAACACCATATATTTT
CDR3 protein: CASSQQRVRGNTIYF
V gene: TRBV3-1/TRBV3-2
clone size: once
J gene: TRBJ1-3
D gene: NA

CDR3 DNA: TGCGCCAGCAGCCAAGACCCATCCCATATCTTTAGCTCCTATAATTCACCCCTCCACTTT
CDR3 protein: CASSQDPSHIFSSYNSPLHF
V gene: TRBV4-1
clone size: NA
J gene: TRBJ1-6
D gene: NA

CDR3 DNA: TGTGCCAGCAGCCCTCGGACAGGGAACACTGAAGCTTTCTTT
CDR3 protein: CASSPRTGNTEAFF
V gene: TRBV5-4
clone size: NA
J gene: TRBJ1-1
D gene: TRBD1

CDR3 DNA: TGTGCCAGCAGCCAGCAAACTAGCGGGGAACCTTCCACAGATACGCAGTATTTT
CDR3 protein: CASSQQTSGEPSTDTQYF
V gene: TRBV4-2
clone size: NA
J gene: TRBJ2-3
D gene: TRBD2

CDR3 DNA: TGTGCCAGCAGTTCGGACACAGGGGTAGGAAACACCATATATTTT
CDR3 protein: CASSSDTGVGNTIYF
V gene: TRBV6-5
clone size: NA
J gene: TRBJ1-3
D gene: TRBD1

CDR3 DNA: TGTGCCAGCAGCCTTCTAGCGGGGGGCTCCTACGAGCAGTACTTC
CDR3 protein: CASSLLAGGSYEQYF
V gene: TRBV7-3
clone size: NA
J gene: TRBJ2-7
D gene: TRBD2

CDR3 DNA: TGTGCCAGCTCACCTGGGGCAGGACCCCCGAACACTGAAGCTTTCTTT
CDR3 protein: CASSPGAGPPNTEAFF
V gene: TRBV18
clone size: NA
J gene: TRBJ1-1
D gene: NA

CDR3 DNA: TGTGCCAGCAGCCCCGCCACACGGGACAGCCTATACGAGCAGTACTTC
CDR3 protein: CASSPATRDSLYEQYF
V gene: TRBV7-2
clone size: NA
J gene: TRBJ2-7
D gene: TRBD1

CDR3 DNA: TGCGCCAGCAGCCAAGATCGTTCACTTATGAACACCGGGGAGCTGTTTTTT
CDR3 protein: CASSQDRSLMNTGELFF
V gene: TRBV4-3
clone size: NA
J gene: TRBJ2-2
D gene: NA

CDR3 DNA: TGTGCCAGCAGGTCTGGGCCCTCTAACTATGGCTACACCTTC
CDR3 protein: CASRSGPSNYGYTF
V gene: TRBV6-5
clone size: NA
J gene: TRBJ1-2
D gene: NA

CDR3 DNA: TGTGCCAGCAGCCCCCGAGGTCGAGCGGGGGGCGGTGGAGAGACCCAGTACTTC
CDR3 protein: CASSPRGRAGGGGETQYF
V gene: TRBV9
clone size: NA
J gene: TRBJ2-5
D gene: TRBD2

CDR3 DNA: TGTGCCAGCAGCTTCCCCCTTCCCGGGGGCTATGGCTACACCTTC
CDR3 protein: CASSFPLPGGYGYTF
V gene: TRBV5-8
clone size: NA
J gene: TRBJ1-2
D gene: NA

CDR3 DNA: TGTGCCAGCAGATCACAGGGTTCGGGATCACCCCTCCACTTT
CDR3 protein: CASRSQGSGSPLHF
V gene: TRBV6-5
clone size: NA
J gene: TRBJ1-6
D gene: NA

CDR3 DNA: TGCGCCAGCAGAAACGGCACTAGCGGATCCTACGAGCAGTACTTC
CDR3 protein: CASRNGTSGSYEQYF
V gene: TRBV5-1
clone size: NA
J gene: TRBJ2-7
D gene: TRBD2

CDR3 DNA: TGTGCCAGCAGCCAAGTGGCAGGGGTAACTGAAGCTTTCTTT
CDR3 protein: CASSQVAGVTEAFF
V gene: TRBV3-1/TRBV3-2
clone size: NA
J gene: TRBJ1-1
D gene: NA

CDR3 DNA: TGTGCCAGTACCAAACAGGGTAGCAATCAGCCCCAGCATTTT
CDR3 protein: CASTKQGSNQPQHF
V gene: TRBV19
clone size: once
J gene: TRBJ1-5
D gene: NA

CDR3 DNA: TGTGCCAGCAGTTTAAACAGGGTTCCTGGAACTGAAGCTTTCTTT
CDR3 protein: CASSLNRVPGTEAFF
V gene: TRBV6-5
clone size: NA
J gene: TRBJ1-1
D gene: NA

CDR3 DNA: TGTGCCAGCAGCCAAAAGGGGGAAGGATCCGCAGATACGCAGTATTTT
CDR3 protein: CASSQKGEGSADTQYF
V gene: TRBV4-2
clone size: few
J gene: TRBJ2-3
D gene: NA

CDR3 DNA: TGCGCCAGCAGTCTGACAGGGGTTACTGAAGCTTTCTTT
CDR3 protein: CASSLTGVTEAFF
V gene: TRBV5-1
clone size: NA
J gene: TRBJ1-1
D gene: TRBD1

CDR3 DNA: TGTGCCAGCAGTGAAGTGGCGGGGGGCCGGGATGAGCAGTTCTTC
CDR3 protein: CASSEVAGGRDEQFF
V gene: TRBV6-1
clone size: NA
J gene: TRBJ2-1
D gene: TRBD2